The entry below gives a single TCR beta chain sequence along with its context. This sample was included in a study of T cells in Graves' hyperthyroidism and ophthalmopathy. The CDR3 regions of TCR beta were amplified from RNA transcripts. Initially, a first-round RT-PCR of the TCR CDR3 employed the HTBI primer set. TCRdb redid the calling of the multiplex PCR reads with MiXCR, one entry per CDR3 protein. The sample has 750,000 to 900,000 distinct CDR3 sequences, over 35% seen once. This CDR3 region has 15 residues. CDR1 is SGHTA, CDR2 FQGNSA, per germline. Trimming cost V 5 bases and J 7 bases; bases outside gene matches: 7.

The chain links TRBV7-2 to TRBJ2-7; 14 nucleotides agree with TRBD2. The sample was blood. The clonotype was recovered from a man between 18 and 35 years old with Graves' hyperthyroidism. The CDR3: CASSVSGLAGEEQYF. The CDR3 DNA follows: TGTGCCAGCAGCGTCTCGGGACTAGCGGGAGAGGAGCAGTACTTC.